Listed below are T cell receptor beta chains from one sample, sequenced in a study of T cell repertoires in cytomegalovirus infection. TCRdb re-called the reads with MiXCR, one entry per CDR3 protein. The sample records over 250,000 distinct CDR3 sequences, roughly a fifth being singletons. The antigens these receptors bind are not known. This sample comprised cultured PBMCs, obtained from culture after CMV antigen stimulation. These receptor sequences come from a human donor in good health (CMV status not recorded). Some clones in this sample may be carry-over from other donors' samples. Both conserved end residues are part of each CDR3. The order of the fields is V gene, D gene, J gene, clone size, CDR3 protein, CDR3 DNA. A D gene is named only where the DNA matches it firmly. Rows give clone size only sometimes, using once, few, many, or a class for an expanded clone.

v_call: TRBV7-8; d_call: -; j_call: TRBJ2-7; clone_size: -; cdr3_aa: CASSLVEIGSYEQYF; cdr3_nt: TGTGCCAGCAGCTTAGTCGAGATAGGGTCCTACGAGCAGTACTTC
v_call: TRBV20-1; d_call: -; j_call: TRBJ2-7; clone_size: -; cdr3_aa: CSAPDADKRLTEQYF; cdr3_nt: TGCAGTGCTCCGGATGCGGACAAGCGACTGACCGAGCAGTACTTC
v_call: TRBV7-6; d_call: -; j_call: TRBJ1-4; clone_size: -; cdr3_aa: CASSPPPGGSTNEKLFF; cdr3_nt: TGTGCCAGCAGCCCCCCTCCCGGGGGATCAACTAATGAAAAACTGTTTTTT
v_call: TRBV2; d_call: TRBD1; j_call: TRBJ2-7; clone_size: few; cdr3_aa: CASRGTVNEQYF; cdr3_nt: TGTGCCAGCAGAGGGACAGTGAACGAGCAGTACTTC
v_call: TRBV10-2; d_call: TRBD1; j_call: TRBJ1-4; clone_size: -; cdr3_aa: CASGEPGTGGKLFF; cdr3_nt: TGCGCCAGCGGGGAGCCCGGGACAGGGGGAAAACTGTTTTTT
v_call: TRBV27; d_call: -; j_call: TRBJ2-2; clone_size: few; cdr3_aa: CASSVVGSTGELFF; cdr3_nt: TGTGCCAGCAGTGTAGTAGGGAGCACCGGGGAGCTGTTTTTT
v_call: TRBV6-2/TRBV6-3; d_call: TRBD1; j_call: TRBJ1-1; clone_size: few; cdr3_aa: CASRKTGGTEAFF; cdr3_nt: TGTGCCAGCAGAAAGACAGGGGGCACTGAAGCTTTCTTT
v_call: TRBV7-9; d_call: TRBD2; j_call: TRBJ2-4; clone_size: few; cdr3_aa: CASSLGRTSGFLQYF; cdr3_nt: TGTGCCAGCAGCTTAGGACGTACTAGCGGGTTCCTTCAGTACTTC
v_call: TRBV7-2; d_call: -; j_call: TRBJ1-2; clone_size: -; cdr3_aa: CASSLAVPGLTGYTF; cdr3_nt: TGTGCCAGCAGCTTAGCGGTTCCAGGGCTAACTGGCTACACCTTC
v_call: TRBV9; d_call: -; j_call: TRBJ2-1; clone_size: -; cdr3_aa: CASSVGLSRWAVGNEQFF; cdr3_nt: TGTGCCAGCAGCGTAGGTTTGAGTAGGTGGGCCGTTGGAAATGAGCAGTTCTTC
v_call: TRBV6-5; d_call: -; j_call: TRBJ1-2; clone_size: -; cdr3_aa: CASTGPSNYGYTF; cdr3_nt: TGTGCCAGCACAGGCCCTTCTAACTATGGCTACACCTTC
v_call: TRBV11-2; d_call: TRBD1; j_call: TRBJ2-1; clone_size: -; cdr3_aa: CASSHGTGALDEQFF; cdr3_nt: TGTGCCAGCAGCCATGGGACAGGGGCCCTCGATGAGCAGTTCTTC
v_call: TRBV28; d_call: TRBD2; j_call: TRBJ2-7; clone_size: few; cdr3_aa: CASRFLAGGSYEQYF; cdr3_nt: TGTGCCAGCAGATTCCTAGCGGGAGGTTCCTACGAGCAGTACTTC
v_call: TRBV27; d_call: -; j_call: TRBJ1-5; clone_size: -; cdr3_aa: CASSLSAGPSQPQHF; cdr3_nt: TGTGCCAGCAGTTTATCTGCGGGACCTTCTCAGCCCCAGCATTTT
v_call: TRBV7-7; d_call: TRBD2; j_call: TRBJ2-2; clone_size: -; cdr3_aa: CASRPGLAGQTGELFF; cdr3_nt: TGTGCCAGCAGACCGGGACTAGCGGGCCAAACCGGGGAGCTGTTTTTT
v_call: TRBV28; d_call: -; j_call: TRBJ2-7; clone_size: -; cdr3_aa: CASRRARGDEQYF; cdr3_nt: TGTGCCAGCAGGCGAGCCAGGGGAGACGAGCAGTACTTC
v_call: TRBV7-9; d_call: -; j_call: TRBJ1-2; clone_size: -; cdr3_aa: CASSLSARGRHIYGYTF; cdr3_nt: TGTGCCAGCAGCTTATCCGCCCGGGGCCGACATATATATGGCTACACCTTC
v_call: TRBV12-3/TRBV12-4; d_call: -; j_call: TRBJ1-2; clone_size: few; cdr3_aa: CASSFLGVSSGYTF; cdr3_nt: TGTGCCAGCAGTTTTCTAGGGGTGTCAAGCGGCTACACCTTC
v_call: TRBV6-5; d_call: -; j_call: TRBJ1-2; clone_size: -; cdr3_aa: CASSRAAGRGYTF; cdr3_nt: TGTGCCAGCAGTCGGGCGGCAGGGCGAGGGTACACCTTC
v_call: TRBV7-2; d_call: TRBD1; j_call: TRBJ2-7; clone_size: many; cdr3_aa: CASSLVLGQGGEQYF; cdr3_nt: TGTGCCAGCAGTCTAGTGCTGGGACAGGGTGGCGAGCAGTACTTC
v_call: TRBV19; d_call: TRBD1; j_call: TRBJ2-7; clone_size: -; cdr3_aa: CASSYPGQGTYEQYF; cdr3_nt: TGTGCCAGTAGTTATCCGGGACAGGGGACCTACGAGCAGTACTTC
v_call: TRBV10-3; d_call: TRBD2; j_call: TRBJ2-3; clone_size: once; cdr3_aa: CGASGRLPRADTQYF; cdr3_nt: TGTGGGGCTAGCGGGAGGCTTCCCCGCGCAGATACGCAGTATTTT
v_call: TRBV7-8; d_call: -; j_call: TRBJ2-1; clone_size: many; cdr3_aa: CASSLGLPRPYNEQFF; cdr3_nt: TGTGCCAGCAGCTTAGGCCTCCCACGACCCTACAATGAGCAGTTCTTC
v_call: TRBV19; d_call: TRBD1; j_call: TRBJ1-1; clone_size: -; cdr3_aa: CASTQGAGTEAFF; cdr3_nt: TGTGCCAGTACACAGGGGGCAGGCACTGAAGCTTTCTTT
v_call: TRBV25-1; d_call: -; j_call: TRBJ2-1; clone_size: -; cdr3_aa: CASSDHEQFF; cdr3_nt: TGTGCCAGCAGTGACCATGAGCAGTTCTTC
v_call: TRBV12-3/TRBV12-4; d_call: TRBD2; j_call: TRBJ2-2; clone_size: many; cdr3_aa: CASSPGTSGQNTGELFF; cdr3_nt: TGTGCCAGCAGCCCCGGGACTAGCGGGCAAAACACCGGGGAGCTGTTTTTT
v_call: TRBV20-1; d_call: -; j_call: TRBJ2-5; clone_size: few; cdr3_aa: CSAKGYQETQYF; cdr3_nt: TGCAGTGCTAAAGGGTATCAAGAGACCCAGTACTTC
v_call: TRBV7-2; d_call: -; j_call: TRBJ2-5; clone_size: many; cdr3_aa: CASSPGAGWRAQYF; cdr3_nt: TGTGCCAGCAGCCCAGGGGCCGGTTGGAGGGCCCAGTACTTC
v_call: TRBV20-1; d_call: -; j_call: TRBJ2-2; clone_size: -; cdr3_aa: CSARGLPGNTGELFF; cdr3_nt: TGCAGTGCTAGGGGACTCCCTGGGAACACCGGGGAGCTGTTTTTT
v_call: TRBV7-9; d_call: -; j_call: TRBJ1-6; clone_size: many; cdr3_aa: CASSYTWGDSPLHF; cdr3_nt: TGTGCCAGCAGCTATACATGGGGCGATTCACCCCTCCACTTT
v_call: TRBV12-3/TRBV12-4; d_call: TRBD1; j_call: TRBJ1-2; clone_size: few; cdr3_aa: CASKDRGMAGYTF; cdr3_nt: TGTGCCAGCAAAGACAGGGGTATGGCTGGCTACACCTTC
v_call: TRBV7-2; d_call: -; j_call: TRBJ2-5; clone_size: many; cdr3_aa: CASSLAAGRGRETQYF; cdr3_nt: TGTGCCAGCAGCTTAGCGGCGGGCAGGGGCCGAGAGACCCAGTACTTC
v_call: TRBV19; d_call: TRBD1; j_call: TRBJ2-6; clone_size: -; cdr3_aa: CASGRDSDHSGANVLTF; cdr3_nt: TGTGCCAGTGGCCGGGACAGCGACCACTCTGGGGCCAACGTCCTGACTTTC
v_call: TRBV5-6; d_call: TRBD1; j_call: TRBJ2-1; clone_size: -; cdr3_aa: CASSLFRDRAYNEQFF; cdr3_nt: TGTGCCAGCAGCTTGTTCCGGGACAGGGCCTACAATGAGCAGTTCTTC
v_call: TRBV7-2; d_call: -; j_call: TRBJ1-3; clone_size: -; cdr3_aa: CASSRQALADTIYF; cdr3_nt: TGTGCCAGCAGCCGCCAAGCTCTGGCGGACACCATATATTTT
v_call: TRBV2; d_call: -; j_call: TRBJ2-7; clone_size: -; cdr3_aa: CASRRLDNRDEQYF; cdr3_nt: TGTGCCAGCAGGAGACTGGACAATCGGGACGAGCAGTACTTC
v_call: TRBV7-2; d_call: -; j_call: TRBJ1-2; clone_size: many; cdr3_aa: CASRMGPDNYGYTF; cdr3_nt: TGTGCCAGCAGGATGGGCCCAGATAACTATGGCTACACCTTC
v_call: TRBV5-6; d_call: TRBD2; j_call: TRBJ2-3; clone_size: -; cdr3_aa: CASSFSTASGARPSTDTQYF; cdr3_nt: TGTGCCAGCAGCTTCAGTACTGCTAGCGGGGCTCGTCCTAGCACAGATACGCAGTATTTT
v_call: TRBV7-8; d_call: TRBD1; j_call: TRBJ1-5; clone_size: many; cdr3_aa: CASSAWTGFERDQPQHF; cdr3_nt: TGTGCCAGCAGCGCCTGGACAGGTTTTGAGAGGGATCAGCCCCAGCATTTT
v_call: TRBV25-1; d_call: -; j_call: TRBJ1-2; clone_size: many; cdr3_aa: CASSDRRGYTF; cdr3_nt: TGTGCCAGCAGTGACAGAAGAGGCTACACCTTC
v_call: TRBV6-5; d_call: -; j_call: TRBJ2-1; clone_size: -; cdr3_aa: CASSYLGDNEQFF; cdr3_nt: TGTGCCAGCAGTTACCTGGGGGACAATGAGCAGTTCTTC
v_call: TRBV10-1; d_call: -; j_call: TRBJ2-3; clone_size: -; cdr3_aa: CASSASFPTDTQYF; cdr3_nt: TGCGCCAGCAGTGCGAGTTTTCCCACAGATACGCAGTATTTT